The clone carrying this T cell receptor beta chain has just a few counts. Its antigen is as yet unknown. Trimming pared 0 bases from V and 0 bases from J, leaving 11 bases between. This CDR3 comprises 16 residues. Germline V lookup: CDR1 KGHSH, CDR2 LQKENI. Isolated RNA was reverse transcribed in full, so expressed TCRB transcripts were sequenced. The method was immunoSEQ multiplex PCR; TCRdb's version includes in-frame clones alone and lacks a portion of them. The sample shows about 650,000 clones, around 11% of them seen only once. This entry is derived from a study of beta chain features in type 1 diabetes. Regarding the study as a whole: In all four CD4+ subsets, TCRB CDR3 length was significantly, moderately reduced in type 1 diabetes.

Sample: naive CD4+ T cells from blood. This chain joins TRBV18 and TRBJ1-2; no clear D. The sequence was collected from a man aged 30-40 years with type 1 diabetes. CDR3 in amino acids: CASSPPAHPANYGYTF. The CDR3 bases are TGTGCCAGCTCACCACCGGCGCATCCAGCTAACTATGGCTACACCTTC.